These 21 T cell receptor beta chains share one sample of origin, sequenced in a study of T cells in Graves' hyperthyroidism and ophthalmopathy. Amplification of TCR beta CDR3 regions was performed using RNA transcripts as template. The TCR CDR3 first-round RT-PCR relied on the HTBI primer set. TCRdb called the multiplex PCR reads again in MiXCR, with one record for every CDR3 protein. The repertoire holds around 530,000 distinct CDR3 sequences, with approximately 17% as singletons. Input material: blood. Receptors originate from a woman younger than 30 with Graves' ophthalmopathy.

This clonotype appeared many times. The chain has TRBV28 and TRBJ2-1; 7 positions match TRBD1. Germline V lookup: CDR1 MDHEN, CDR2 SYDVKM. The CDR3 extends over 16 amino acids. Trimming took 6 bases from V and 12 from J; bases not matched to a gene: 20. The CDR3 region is CASSPLDRDVYIWQFF. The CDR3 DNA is TGTGCCAGCAGCCCTCTTGACAGGGATGTATATATATGGCAGTTCTTC.

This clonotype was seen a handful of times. The CDR3 sequence is CASGSPDSLNTEAFF. DNA of the CDR3: TGCGCCAGCGGATCTCCGGACAGCTTGAACACTGAAGCTTTCTTT. The V gene is TRBV5-1, the J gene TRBJ1-1; D might be TRBD1 (6 bases). This CDR3 is built from 15 residues. V was shortened by 7 bases and J by 0 bases, with 16 bases between the two germline ends. From germline, CDR1 is SGHRS and CDR2 YFSETQ. Drawing the rest from reference TRBV5-1 and TRBJ1-1, the complete variable domain is KAGVTQTPRYLIKTRGQQVTLSCSPISGHRSVSWYQQTPGQGLQFLFEYFSETQRNKGNFPGRFSGRQFSNSRSEMNVSTLELGDSALYLCASGSPDSLNTEAFFGQGTRLTVV.

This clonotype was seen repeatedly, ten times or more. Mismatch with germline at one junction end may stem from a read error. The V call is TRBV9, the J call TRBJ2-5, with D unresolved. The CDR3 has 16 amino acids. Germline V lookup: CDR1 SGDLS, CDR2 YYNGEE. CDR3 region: CASSVGPDRAEETQYF. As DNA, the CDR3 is TGTGCCAGCAGCGTAGGTCCGGACCGGGCTGAGGAGACCCAATACTTC.

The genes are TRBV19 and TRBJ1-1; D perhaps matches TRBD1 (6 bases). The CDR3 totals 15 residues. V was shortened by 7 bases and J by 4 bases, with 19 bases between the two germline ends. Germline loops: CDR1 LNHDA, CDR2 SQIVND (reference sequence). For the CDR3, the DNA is TGTGCCAGTACCTATGGTCCGGGGGCGGGCACTGAAGCTTTCTTT. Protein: CASTYGPGAGTEAFF.

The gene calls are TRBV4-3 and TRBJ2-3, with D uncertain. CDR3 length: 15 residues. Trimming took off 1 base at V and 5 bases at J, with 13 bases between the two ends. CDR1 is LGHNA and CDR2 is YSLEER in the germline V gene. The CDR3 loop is CASSQALELLDTQYF. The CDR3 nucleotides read TGCGCCAGCAGCCAAGCCCTAGAATTGCTAGATACGCAGTATTTT.

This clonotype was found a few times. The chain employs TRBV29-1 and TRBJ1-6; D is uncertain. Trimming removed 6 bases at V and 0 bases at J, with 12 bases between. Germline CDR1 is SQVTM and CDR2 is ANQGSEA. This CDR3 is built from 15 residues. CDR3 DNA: TGCAGCGTGTTGACGGCAAGCTCCTATAATTCACCCCTCCACTTT. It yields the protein CSVLTASSYNSPLHF.

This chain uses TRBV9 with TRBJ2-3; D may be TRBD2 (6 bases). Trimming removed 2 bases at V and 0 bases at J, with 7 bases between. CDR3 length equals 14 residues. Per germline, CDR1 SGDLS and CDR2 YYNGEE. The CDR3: CASSVGTSTDTQYF. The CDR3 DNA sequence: TGTGCCAGCAGCGTCGGGACTAGCACAGATACGCAGTATTTT.

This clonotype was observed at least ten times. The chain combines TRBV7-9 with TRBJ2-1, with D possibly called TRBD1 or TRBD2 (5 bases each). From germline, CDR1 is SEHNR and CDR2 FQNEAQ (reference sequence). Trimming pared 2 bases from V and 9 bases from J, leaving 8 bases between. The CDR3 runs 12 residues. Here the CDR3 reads CASSLKGTEQFF. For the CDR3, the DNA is TGTGCCAGCAGCTTAAAGGGGACTGAGCAGTTCTTC. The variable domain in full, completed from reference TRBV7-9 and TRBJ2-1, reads DTGVSQNPRHKITKRGQNVTFRCDPISEHNRLYWYRQTLGQGPEFLTYFQNEAQLEKSRLLSDRFSAERPKGSFSTLEIQRTEQGDSAMYLCASSLKGTEQFFGPGTRLTVL.

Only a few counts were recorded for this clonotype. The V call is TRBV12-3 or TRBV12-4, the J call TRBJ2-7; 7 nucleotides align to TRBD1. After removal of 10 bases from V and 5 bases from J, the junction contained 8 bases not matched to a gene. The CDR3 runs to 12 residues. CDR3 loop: CATRQGVHEQYF. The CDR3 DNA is TGTGCCACCAGACAGGGTGTTCACGAGCAGTACTTC.

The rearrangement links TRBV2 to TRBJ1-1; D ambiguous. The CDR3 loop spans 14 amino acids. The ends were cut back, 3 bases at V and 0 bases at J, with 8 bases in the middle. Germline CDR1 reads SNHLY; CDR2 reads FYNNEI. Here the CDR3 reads CASSESEMNTEAFF. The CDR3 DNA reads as TGTGCCAGCAGTGAGTCAGAAATGAACACTGAAGCTTTCTTT. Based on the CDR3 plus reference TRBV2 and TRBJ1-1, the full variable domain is EPEVTQTPSHQVTQMGQEVILRCVPISNHLYFYWYRQILGQKVEFLVSFYNNEISEKSEIFDDQFSVERPDGSNFTLKIRSTKLEDSAMYFCASSESEMNTEAFFGQGTRLTVV.

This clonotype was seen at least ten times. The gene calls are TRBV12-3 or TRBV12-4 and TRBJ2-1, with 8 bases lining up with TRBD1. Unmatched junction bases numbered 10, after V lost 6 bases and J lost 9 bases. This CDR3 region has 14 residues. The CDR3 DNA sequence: TGTGCCAGCAGCCCCGAGGGACAGGCAACTGAGCAGTTCTTC. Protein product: CASSPEGQATEQFF.

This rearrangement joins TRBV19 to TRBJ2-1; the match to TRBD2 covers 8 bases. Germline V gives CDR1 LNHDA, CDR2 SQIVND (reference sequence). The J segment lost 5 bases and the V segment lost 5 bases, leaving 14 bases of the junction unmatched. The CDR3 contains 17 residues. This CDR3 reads CASSDGTSGLGHNEQFF. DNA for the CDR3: TGTGCCAGTAGTGATGGCACTAGCGGACTTGGTCACAATGAGCAGTTCTTC.

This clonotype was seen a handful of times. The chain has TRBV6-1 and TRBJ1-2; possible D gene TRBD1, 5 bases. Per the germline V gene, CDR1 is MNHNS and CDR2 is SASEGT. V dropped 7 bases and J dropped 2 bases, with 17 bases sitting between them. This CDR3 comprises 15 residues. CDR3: CASNELGRMNYGYTF. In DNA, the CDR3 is TGTGCCAGCAACGAGCTGGGACGGATGAACTATGGCTACACCTTC.

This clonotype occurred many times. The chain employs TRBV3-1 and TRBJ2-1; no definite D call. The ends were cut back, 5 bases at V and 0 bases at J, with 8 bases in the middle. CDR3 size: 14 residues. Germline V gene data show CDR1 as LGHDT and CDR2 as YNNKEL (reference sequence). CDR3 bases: TGTGCCAGCAGCTTTGTCCTCTCCTACAATGAGCAGTTCTTC. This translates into CASSFVLSYNEQFF.

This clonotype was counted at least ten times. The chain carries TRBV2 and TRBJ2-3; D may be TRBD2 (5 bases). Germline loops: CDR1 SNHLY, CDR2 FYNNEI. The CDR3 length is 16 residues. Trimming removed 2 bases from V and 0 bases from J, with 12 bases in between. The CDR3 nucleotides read TGTGCCAGCAGTGAATACGGGGATTCTAGCACAGATACGCAGTATTTT. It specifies CASSEYGDSSTDTQYF. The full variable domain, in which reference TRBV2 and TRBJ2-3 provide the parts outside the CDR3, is EPEVTQTPSHQVTQMGQEVILRCVPISNHLYFYWYRQILGQKVEFLVSFYNNEISEKSEIFDDQFSVERPDGSNFTLKIRSTKLEDSAMYFCASSEYGDSSTDTQYFGPGTRLTVL.

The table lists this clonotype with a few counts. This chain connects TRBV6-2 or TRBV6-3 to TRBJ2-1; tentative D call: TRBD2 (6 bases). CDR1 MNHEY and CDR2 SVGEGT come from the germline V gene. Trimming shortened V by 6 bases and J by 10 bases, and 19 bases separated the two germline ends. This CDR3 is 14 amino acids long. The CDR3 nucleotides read TGTGCCAGCAGATCCGGGACTCGCCCAGGGGAGCAGTTCTTC. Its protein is CASRSGTRPGEQFF.

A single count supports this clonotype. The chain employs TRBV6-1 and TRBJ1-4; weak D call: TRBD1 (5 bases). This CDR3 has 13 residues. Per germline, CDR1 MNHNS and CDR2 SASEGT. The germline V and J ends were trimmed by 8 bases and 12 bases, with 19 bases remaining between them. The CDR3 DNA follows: TGTGCCAGCTCAACCGGGACCCTCGCGGAACTGTTTTTT. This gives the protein CASSTGTLAELFF.

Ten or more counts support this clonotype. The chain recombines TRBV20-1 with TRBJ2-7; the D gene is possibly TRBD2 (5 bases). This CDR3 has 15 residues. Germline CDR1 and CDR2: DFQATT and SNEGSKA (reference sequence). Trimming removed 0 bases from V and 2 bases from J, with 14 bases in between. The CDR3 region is CSARDRASGTYEQYF. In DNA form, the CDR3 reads TGCAGTGCTAGAGATCGGGCGAGCGGTACCTACGAGCAGTACTTC.

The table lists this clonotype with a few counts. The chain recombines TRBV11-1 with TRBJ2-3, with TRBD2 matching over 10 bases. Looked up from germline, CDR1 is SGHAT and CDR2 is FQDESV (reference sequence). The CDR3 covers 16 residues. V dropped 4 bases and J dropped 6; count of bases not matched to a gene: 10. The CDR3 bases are TGTGCCAGCAGCTCACCTAGCGGGAGAATGGTGGATACGCAGTATTTT. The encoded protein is CASSSPSGRMVDTQYF.

The CDR3 protein is CATSRPGTENTGELFF. The CDR3 nucleotides read TGTGCCACCAGCAGACCCGGGACAGAGAACACCGGGGAGCTGTTTTTT. V gene TRBV15 combines with J gene TRBJ2-2, with TRBD1 matching over 7 bases. From germline, CDR1 is LNHNV and CDR2 YYDKDF (reference sequence). This CDR3 is 16 amino acids long. V shed 2 bases and J 1 base; nucleotides not matched to a gene: 4.

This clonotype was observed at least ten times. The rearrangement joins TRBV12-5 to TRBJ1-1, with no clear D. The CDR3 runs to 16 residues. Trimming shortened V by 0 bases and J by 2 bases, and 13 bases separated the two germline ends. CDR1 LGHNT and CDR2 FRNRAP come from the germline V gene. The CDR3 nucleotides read TGTGCTAGTGGTTTGGTACTCGATAAGGATAACACTGAAGCTTTCTTT. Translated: CASGLVLDKDNTEAFF.